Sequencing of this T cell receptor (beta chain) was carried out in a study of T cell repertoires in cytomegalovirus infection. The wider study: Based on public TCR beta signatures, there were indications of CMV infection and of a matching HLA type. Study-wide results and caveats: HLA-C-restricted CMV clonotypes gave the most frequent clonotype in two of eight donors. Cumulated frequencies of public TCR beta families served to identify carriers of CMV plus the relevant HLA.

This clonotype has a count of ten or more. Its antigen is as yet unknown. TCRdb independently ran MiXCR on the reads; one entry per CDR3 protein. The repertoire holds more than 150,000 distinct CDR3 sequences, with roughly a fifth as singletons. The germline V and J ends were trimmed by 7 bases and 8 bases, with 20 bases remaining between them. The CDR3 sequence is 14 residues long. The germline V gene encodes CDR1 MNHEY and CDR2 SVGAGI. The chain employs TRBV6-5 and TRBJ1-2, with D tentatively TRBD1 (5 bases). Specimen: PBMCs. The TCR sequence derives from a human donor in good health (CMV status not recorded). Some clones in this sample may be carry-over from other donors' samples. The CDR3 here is CASMAGGRGLGYTF. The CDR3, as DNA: TGTGCCAGCATGGCCGGCGGGAGGGGCCTAGGCTACACCTTC.